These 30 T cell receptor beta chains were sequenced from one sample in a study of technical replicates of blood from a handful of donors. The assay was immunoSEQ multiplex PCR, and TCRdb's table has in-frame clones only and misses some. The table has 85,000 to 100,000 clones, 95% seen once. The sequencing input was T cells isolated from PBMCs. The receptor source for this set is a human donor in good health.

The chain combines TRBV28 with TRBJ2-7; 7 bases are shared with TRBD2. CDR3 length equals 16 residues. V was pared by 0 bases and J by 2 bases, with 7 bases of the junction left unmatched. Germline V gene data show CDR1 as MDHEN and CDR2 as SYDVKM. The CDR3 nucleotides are TGTGCCAGCAGTTTATGGGGAGGGGCCGGAACCTACGAGCAGTACTTC. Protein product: CASSLWGGAGTYEQYF.

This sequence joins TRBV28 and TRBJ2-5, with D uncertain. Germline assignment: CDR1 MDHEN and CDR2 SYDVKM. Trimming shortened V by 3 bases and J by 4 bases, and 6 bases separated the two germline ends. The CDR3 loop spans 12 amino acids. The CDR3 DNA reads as TGTGCCAGCAGTTTTCTGAGAGAGACCCAGTACTTC. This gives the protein CASSFLRETQYF.

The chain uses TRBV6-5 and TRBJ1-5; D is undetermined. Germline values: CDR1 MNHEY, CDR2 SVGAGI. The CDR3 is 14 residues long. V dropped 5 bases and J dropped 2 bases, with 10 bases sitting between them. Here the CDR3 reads CASSPRGGNQPQHF. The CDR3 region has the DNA TGTGCCAGCAGTCCCCGAGGAGGCAATCAGCCCCAGCATTTT.

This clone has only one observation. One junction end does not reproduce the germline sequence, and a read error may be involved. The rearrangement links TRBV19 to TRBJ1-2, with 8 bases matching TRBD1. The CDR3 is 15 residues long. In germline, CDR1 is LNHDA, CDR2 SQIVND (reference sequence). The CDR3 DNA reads TGTGTCAGTAGTTTATGGGACAGGTCGCCTATAGGCTACACCTTC. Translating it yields CVSSLWDRSPIGYTF.

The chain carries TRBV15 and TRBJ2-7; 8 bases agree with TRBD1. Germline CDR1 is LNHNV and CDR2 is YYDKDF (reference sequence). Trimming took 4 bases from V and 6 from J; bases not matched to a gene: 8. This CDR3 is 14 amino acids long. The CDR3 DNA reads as TGTGCCACCAGCACGCCGGGACAGGCCATCGAGCAGTACTTC. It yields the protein CATSTPGQAIEQYF.

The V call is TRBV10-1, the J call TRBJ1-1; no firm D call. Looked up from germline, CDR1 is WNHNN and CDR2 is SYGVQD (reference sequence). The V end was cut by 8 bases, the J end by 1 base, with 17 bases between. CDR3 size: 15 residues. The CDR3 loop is CASAFDSDANTEAFF. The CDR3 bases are TGCGCCAGCGCCTTTGATAGCGACGCGAACACTGAAGCTTTCTTT.

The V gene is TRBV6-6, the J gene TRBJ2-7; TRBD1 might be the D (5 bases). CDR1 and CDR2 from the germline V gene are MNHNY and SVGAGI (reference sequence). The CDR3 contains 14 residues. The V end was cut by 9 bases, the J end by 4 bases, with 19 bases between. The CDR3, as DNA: TGTGCCAGTCAGTACCAGGGAATTGGGTACGAGCAGTACTTC. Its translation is CASQYQGIGYEQYF.

CDR3 sequence (DNA): TGTGCCAGTAGTCCGACCGGGACTAGCGGGAGAGGAACAGATACGCAGTATTTT. The encoded protein is CASSPTGTSGRGTDTQYF. J is TRBJ2-3 and V is TRBV19; 14 bases are shared with TRBD2. CDR1 and CDR2 from the germline V gene are LNHDA and SQIVND (reference sequence). CDR3 length: 18 residues. The V and J ends lost 5 bases and 3 bases, in that order; junction bases with no gene match: 10.

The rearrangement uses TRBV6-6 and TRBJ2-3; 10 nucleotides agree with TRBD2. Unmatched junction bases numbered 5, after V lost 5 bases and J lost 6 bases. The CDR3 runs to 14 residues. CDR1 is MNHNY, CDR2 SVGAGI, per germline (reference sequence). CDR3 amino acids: CASSEGLATDTQYF. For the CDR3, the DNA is TGTGCCAGCAGTGAGGGACTAGCGACGGATACGCAGTATTTT.

This chain's CDR3 is CASSYPPGDNTGELFF. The CDR3, as DNA: TGTGCCAGCAGTTACCCCCCAGGGGATAACACCGGGGAGCTGTTTTTT. The chain employs TRBV6-5 and TRBJ2-2; D possibly corresponds to TRBD1 (6 bases). V was trimmed by 2 bases and J by 2 bases, leaving 12 bases between them. This CDR3 has 16 amino acids. Germline V gene data show CDR1 as MNHEY and CDR2 as SVGAGI.

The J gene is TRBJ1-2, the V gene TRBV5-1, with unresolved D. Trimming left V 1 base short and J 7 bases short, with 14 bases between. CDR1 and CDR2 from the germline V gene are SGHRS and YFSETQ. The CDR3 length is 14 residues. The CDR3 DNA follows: TGCGCCAGCAGCTTGCGTCCCAGCGGCTCTGGCTACACCTTC. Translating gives CASSLRPSGSGYTF.

The CDR3 DNA is TGTGCCAGCAGTTCACCGACAGGGGTCCAATATGGCTACACCTTC. This gives the protein CASSSPTGVQYGYTF. This sequence joins TRBV6-6 and TRBJ1-2; 8 bases agree with TRBD1. The V segment lost 4 bases and the J segment 5 bases; nucleotides outside the gene matches: 9. Germline V gene lookup returns CDR1 MNHNY and CDR2 SVGAGI (reference sequence). This CDR3 spans 15 amino acids.

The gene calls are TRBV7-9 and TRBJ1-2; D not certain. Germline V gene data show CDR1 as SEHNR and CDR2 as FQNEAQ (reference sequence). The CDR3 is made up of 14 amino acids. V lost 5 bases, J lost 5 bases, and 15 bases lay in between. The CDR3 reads CASSLSGSKYGYTF. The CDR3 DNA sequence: TGTGCCAGCAGCCTATCCGGGTCAAAATATGGCTACACCTTC.

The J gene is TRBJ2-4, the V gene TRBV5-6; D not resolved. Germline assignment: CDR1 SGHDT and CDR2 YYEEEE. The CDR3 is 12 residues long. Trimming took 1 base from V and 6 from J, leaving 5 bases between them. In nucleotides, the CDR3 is TGTGCCAGCAGCTTGTACACAAACATTCAGTACTTC. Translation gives CASSLYTNIQYF. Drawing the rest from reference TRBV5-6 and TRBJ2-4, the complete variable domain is DAGVTQSPTHLIKTRGQQVTLRCSPKSGHDTVSWYQQALGQGPQFIFQYYEEEERQRGNFPDRFSGHQFPNYSSELNVNALLLGDSALYLCASSLYTNIQYFGAGTRLSVL.

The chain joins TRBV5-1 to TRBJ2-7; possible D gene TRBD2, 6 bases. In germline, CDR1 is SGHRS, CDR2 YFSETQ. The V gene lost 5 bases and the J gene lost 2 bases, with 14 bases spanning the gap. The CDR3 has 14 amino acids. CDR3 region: CASSREGEAYEQYF. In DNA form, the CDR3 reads TGCGCCAGCAGTCGGGAAGGGGAGGCCTACGAGCAGTACTTC. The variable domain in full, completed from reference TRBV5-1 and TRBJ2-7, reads KAGVTQTPRYLIKTRGQQVTLSCSPISGHRSVSWYQQTPGQGLQFLFEYFSETQRNKGNFPGRFSGRQFSNSRSEMNVSTLELGDSALYLCASSREGEAYEQYFGPGTRLTVT.

The CDR3 DNA is TGTGCCAGCAGAGAGGCAGGGACTAACTATGGCTACACCTTC. Residues: CASREAGTNYGYTF. This chain links TRBV2 with TRBJ1-2; D possibly corresponds to TRBD1 (5 bases). V gave up 6 bases and J gave up 0 bases, with 11 bases separating them. Germline V gene data show CDR1 as SNHLY and CDR2 as FYNNEI. The CDR3 spans 14 residues.

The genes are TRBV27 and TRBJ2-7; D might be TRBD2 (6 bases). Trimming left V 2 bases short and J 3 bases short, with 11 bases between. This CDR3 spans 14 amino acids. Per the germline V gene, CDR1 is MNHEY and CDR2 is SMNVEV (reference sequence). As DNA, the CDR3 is TGTGCCAGCAGTTTAAGGGACTCATACTACGAGCAGTACTTC. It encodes CASSLRDSYYEQYF.

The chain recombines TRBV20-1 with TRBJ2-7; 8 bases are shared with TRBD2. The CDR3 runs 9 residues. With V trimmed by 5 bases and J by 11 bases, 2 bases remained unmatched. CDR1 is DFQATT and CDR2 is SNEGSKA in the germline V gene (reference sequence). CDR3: CSASAGEYF. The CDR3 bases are TGCAGTGCTTCAGCGGGGGAGTACTTC.

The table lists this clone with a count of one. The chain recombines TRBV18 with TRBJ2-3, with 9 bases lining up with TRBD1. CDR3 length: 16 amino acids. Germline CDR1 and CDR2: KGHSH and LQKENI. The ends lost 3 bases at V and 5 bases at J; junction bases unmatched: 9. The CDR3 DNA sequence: TGTGCCAGCTCACCCTTTGGGTACAGGGGGCAAGATACGCAGTATTTT. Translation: CASSPFGYRGQDTQYF.

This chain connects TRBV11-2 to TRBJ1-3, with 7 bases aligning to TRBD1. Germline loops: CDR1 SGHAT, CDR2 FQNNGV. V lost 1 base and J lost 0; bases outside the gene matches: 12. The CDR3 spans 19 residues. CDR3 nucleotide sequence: TGTGCCAGCAGCTTAGGGACCTATCGGGACAGAAACTCTGGAAACACCATATATTTT. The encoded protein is CASSLGTYRDRNSGNTIYF. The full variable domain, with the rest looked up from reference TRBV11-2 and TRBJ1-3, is EAGVAQSPRYKIIEKRQSVAFWCNPISGHATLYWYQQILGQGPKLLIQFQNNGVVDDSQLPKDRFSAERLKGVDSTLKIQPAKLEDSAVYLCASSLGTYRDRNSGNTIYFGEGSWLTVV.

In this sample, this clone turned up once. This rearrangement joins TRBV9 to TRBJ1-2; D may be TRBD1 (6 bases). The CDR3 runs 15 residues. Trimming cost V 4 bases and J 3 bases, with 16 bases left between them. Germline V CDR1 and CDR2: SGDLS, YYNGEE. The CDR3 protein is CASSLKRRGHYGYTF. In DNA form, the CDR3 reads TGTGCCAGCAGCTTAAAACGGCGGGGGCACTATGGCTACACCTTC.

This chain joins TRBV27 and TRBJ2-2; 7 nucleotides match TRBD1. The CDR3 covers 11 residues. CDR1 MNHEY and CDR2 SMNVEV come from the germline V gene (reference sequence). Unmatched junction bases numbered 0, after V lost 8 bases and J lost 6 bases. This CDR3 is CASGQAGELFF. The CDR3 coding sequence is TGTGCCAGCGGACAGGCCGGGGAGCTGTTTTTT.

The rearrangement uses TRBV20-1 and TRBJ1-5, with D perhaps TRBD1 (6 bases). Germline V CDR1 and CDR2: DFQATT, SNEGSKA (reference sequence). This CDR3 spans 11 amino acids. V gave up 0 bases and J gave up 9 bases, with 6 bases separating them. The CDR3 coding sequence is TGCAGTGCTAGAGAAGGGGGGCCCCAGCATTTT. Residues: CSAREGGPQHF.

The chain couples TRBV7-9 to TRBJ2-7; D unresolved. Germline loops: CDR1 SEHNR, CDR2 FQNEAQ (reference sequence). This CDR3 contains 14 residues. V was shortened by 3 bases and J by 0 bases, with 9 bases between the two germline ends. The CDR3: CASSLRGHSYEQYF. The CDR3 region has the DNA TGTGCCAGCAGCTTGAGAGGCCACTCCTACGAGCAGTACTTC. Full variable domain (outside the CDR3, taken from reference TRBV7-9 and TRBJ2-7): DTGVSQNPRHKITKRGQNVTFRCDPISEHNRLYWYRQTLGQGPEFLTYFQNEAQLEKSRLLSDRFSAERPKGSFSTLEIQRTEQGDSAMYLCASSLRGHSYEQYFGPGTRLTVT.

The CDR3 DNA reads TGTGCCAGTAAAACAGCCGACAGGGCGGTTCAGCCCCAGCATTTT. Amino acids: CASKTADRAVQPQHF. The rearrangement uses TRBV19 and TRBJ1-5; 7 bases are shared with TRBD1. The CDR3 spans 15 residues. Germline lookup yields CDR1 LNHDA and CDR2 SQIVND (reference sequence). The trim removed 7 bases at V and 6 bases at J, leaving 12 bases unmatched.

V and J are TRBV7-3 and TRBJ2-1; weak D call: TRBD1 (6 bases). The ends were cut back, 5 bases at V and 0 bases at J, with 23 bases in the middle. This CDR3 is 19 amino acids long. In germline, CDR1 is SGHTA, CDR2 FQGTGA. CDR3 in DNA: TGTGCCAGCAGCCCCCCCCGCGTACCGGGACACAGCTCCTACAATGAGCAGTTCTTC. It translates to CASSPPRVPGHSSYNEQFF.

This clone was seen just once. The CDR3 region has the DNA TGCGCCAGCAGCCAAACCGCCCCCGGTAATGAGCAGTTCTTC. Translating gives CASSQTAPGNEQFF. This chain joins TRBV4-1 and TRBJ2-1; D not resolved. Deletions cut 2 bases from V and 7 bases from J, with 12 bases between. The length of the CDR3 is 14 residues. CDR1 is MGHRA and CDR2 is YSYEKL in the germline V gene.

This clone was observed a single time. The CDR3 spells CASSISGTANYGYTF. CDR3 DNA: TGTGCCAGCAGCATCTCCGGGACAGCTAACTATGGCTACACCTTC. This chain joins TRBV7-9 and TRBJ1-2, with TRBD1 matching 7 bases. CDR1 is SEHNR and CDR2 is FQNEAQ in the germline V gene (reference sequence). This CDR3 region has 15 residues. With V trimmed by 5 bases and J by 0 bases, 6 bases remained unmatched.

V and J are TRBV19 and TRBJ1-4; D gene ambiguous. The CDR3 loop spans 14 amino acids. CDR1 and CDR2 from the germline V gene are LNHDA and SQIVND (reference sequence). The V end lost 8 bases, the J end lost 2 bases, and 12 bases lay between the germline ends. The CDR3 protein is CASARGITNEKLFF. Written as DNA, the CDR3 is TGTGCCAGTGCCCGGGGAATCACTAATGAAAAACTGTTTTTT.

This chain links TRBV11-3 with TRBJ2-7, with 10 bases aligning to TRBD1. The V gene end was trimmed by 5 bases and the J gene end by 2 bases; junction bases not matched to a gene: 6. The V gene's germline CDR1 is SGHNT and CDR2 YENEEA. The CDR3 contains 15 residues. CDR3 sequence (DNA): TGTGCCAGCAGCAGCCGGGACAGGGGAGCCTACGAGCAGTACTTC. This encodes CASSSRDRGAYEQYF.